Listed here are 2 T cell receptor beta chains from one sample, sequenced in a study of neoadjuvant anti-PD-1 for oral cavity cancer. Assay: immunoSEQ multiplex PCR; the TCRdb copy retains only in-frame clones and omits some. The sample has some 17,000 clones, roughly 69% seen once. This specimen was PBMCs, taken before nivolumab (anti-PD-1) treatment. The receptor source for this set is a person aged 40 to 85 with oral cavity squamous cell carcinoma.

This clone showed up just a few times. The V gene is TRBV10-1, the J gene TRBJ2-1; 9 positions match TRBD2. Trimming removed 3 bases from V and 14 bases from J; junction bases left unmatched: 8. Germline CDR1 reads WNHNN; CDR2 reads SYGVQD (reference sequence). The CDR3 extends over 13 amino acids. The CDR3 DNA follows: TGCGCCAGCAGTGACGGAGGGTTAGCGGGAGAGTTCTTC. Its translation: CASSDGGLAGEFF.

V gene TRBV10-3 combines with J gene TRBJ1-1, with TRBD1 matching 9 bases. The germline CDR1 and CDR2 sequences are ENHRY and SYGVKD. Trimming at V came to 9 bases and at J to 4 bases, leaving 3 bases not matched to a gene. The CDR3 length is 12 residues. The CDR3 is CAMGQGGTEAFF. In DNA form, the CDR3 reads TGTGCCATGGGACAGGGAGGCACTGAAGCTTTCTTT.